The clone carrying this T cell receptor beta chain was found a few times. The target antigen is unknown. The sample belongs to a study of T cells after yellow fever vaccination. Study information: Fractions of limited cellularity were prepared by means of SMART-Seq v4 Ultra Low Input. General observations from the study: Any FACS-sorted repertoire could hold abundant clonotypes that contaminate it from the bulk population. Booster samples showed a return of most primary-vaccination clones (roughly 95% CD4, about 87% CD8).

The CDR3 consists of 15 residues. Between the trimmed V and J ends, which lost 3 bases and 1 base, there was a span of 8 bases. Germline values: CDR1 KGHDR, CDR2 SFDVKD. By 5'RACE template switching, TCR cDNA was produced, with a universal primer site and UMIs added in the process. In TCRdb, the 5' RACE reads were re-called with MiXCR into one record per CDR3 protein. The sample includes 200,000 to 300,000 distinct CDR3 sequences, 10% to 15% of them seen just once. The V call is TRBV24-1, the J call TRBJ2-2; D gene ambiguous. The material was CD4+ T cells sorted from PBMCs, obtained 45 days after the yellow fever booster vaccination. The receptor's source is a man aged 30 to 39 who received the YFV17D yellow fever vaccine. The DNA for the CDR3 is TGTGCCACCAGTGATCCCGGGCGGAACACCGGGGAGCTGTTTTTT. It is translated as CATSDPGRNTGELFF.